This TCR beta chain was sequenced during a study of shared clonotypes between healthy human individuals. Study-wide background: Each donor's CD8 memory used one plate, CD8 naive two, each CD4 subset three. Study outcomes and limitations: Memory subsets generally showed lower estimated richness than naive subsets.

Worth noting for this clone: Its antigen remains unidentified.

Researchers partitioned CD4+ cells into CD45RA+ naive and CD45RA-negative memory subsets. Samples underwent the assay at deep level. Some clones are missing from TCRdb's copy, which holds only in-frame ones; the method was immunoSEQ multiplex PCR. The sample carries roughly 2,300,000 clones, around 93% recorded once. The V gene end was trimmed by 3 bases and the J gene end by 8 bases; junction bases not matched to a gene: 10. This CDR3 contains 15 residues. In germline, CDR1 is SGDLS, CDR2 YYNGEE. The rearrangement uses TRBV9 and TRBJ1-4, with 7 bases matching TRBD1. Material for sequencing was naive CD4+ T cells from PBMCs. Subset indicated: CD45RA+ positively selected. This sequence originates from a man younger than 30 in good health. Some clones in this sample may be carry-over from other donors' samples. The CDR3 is CASSATGARPEKLFF. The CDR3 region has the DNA TGTGCCAGCAGCGCTACAGGGGCCCGGCCGGAAAAACTGTTTTTT.